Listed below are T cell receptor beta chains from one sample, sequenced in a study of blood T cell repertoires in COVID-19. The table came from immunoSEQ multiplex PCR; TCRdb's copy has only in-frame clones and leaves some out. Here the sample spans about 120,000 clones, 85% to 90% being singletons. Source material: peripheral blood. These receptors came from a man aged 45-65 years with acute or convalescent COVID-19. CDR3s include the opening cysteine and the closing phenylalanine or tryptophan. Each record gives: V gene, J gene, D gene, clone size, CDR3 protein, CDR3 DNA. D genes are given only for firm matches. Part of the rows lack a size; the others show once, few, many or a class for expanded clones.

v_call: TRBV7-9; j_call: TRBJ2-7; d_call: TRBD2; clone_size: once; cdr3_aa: CASSYREAVREPEQYF; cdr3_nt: TGTGCCAGCAGCTATCGGGAGGCGGTCCGTGAGCCCGAGCAGTACTTC
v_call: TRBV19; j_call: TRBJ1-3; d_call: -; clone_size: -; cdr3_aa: CASSEGIRNTIYF; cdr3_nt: TGTGCCAGTAGTGAGGGAATAAGAAACACCATATATTTT
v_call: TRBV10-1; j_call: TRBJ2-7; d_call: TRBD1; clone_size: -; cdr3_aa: CASRAGQGSYEQYF; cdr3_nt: TGCGCCAGCAGAGCCGGACAGGGCTCCTACGAGCAGTACTTC
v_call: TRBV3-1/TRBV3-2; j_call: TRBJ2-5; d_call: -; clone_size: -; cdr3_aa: CASSHGVMEETQYF; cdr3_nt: TGTGCCAGCAGCCACGGGGTGATGGAAGAGACCCAGTACTTC
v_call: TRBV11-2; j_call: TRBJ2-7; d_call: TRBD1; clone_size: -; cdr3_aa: CASSSTGTGAYEQYF; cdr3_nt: TGTGCCAGCAGCTCGACCGGGACAGGGGCCTACGAGCAGTACTTC
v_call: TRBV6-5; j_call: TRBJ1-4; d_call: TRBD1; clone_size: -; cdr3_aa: CASSYLSQGAGEKLFF; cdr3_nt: TGTGCCAGCAGTTACTTATCACAGGGGGCGGGTGAAAAACTGTTTTTT
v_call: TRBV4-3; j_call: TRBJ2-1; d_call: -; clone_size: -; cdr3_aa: CASSQDSTSNEQFF; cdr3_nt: TGCGCCAGCAGCCAAGATTCGACTAGCAATGAGCAGTTCTTC
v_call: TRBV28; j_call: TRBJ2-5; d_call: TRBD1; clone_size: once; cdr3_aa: CASRPGGALETQYF; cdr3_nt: TGTGCCAGCAGACCAGGGGGCGCGTTGGAGACCCAGTACTTC
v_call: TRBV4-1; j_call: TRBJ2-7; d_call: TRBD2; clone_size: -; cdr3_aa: CASSQVDSGRGEQYF; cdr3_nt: TGCGCCAGCAGCCAAGTAGACAGCGGGAGAGGCGAGCAGTACTTC
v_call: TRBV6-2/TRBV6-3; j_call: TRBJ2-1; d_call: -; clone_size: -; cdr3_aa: CASSYLESELYNEQFF; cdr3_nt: TGTGCCAGCAGTTACTTAGAATCGGAGCTATACAATGAGCAGTTCTTC
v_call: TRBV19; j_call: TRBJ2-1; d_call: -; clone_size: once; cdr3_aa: CASIADSYNEQFF; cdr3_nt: TGTGCCAGTATTGCGGATTCCTACAATGAGCAGTTCTTC
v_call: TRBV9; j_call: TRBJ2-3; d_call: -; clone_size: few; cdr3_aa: CASSVAGKGGDTQYF; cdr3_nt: TGTGCCAGCAGCGTAGCGGGAAAAGGGGGAGATACGCAGTATTTT
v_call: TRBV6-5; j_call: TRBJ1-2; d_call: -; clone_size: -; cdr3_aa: CASSYSPQGTYGYTF; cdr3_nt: TGTGCCAGCAGTTACTCCCCCCAGGGGACCTATGGCTACACCTTC
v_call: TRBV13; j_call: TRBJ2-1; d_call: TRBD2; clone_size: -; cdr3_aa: CASSYQVPGLAGGVDNEQFF; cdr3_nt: TGTGCCAGCAGCTACCAGGTCCCGGGACTAGCGGGAGGGGTCGACAATGAGCAGTTCTTC
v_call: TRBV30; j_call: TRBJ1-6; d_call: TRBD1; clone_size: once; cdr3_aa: CAWRDREPSPLHF; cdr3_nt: TGTGCCTGGAGGGACAGGGAACCTTCACCCCTCCACTTT
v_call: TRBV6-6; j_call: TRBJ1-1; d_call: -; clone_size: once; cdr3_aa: CASSLTLNTEAFF; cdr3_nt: TGTGCCAGCAGTCTGACATTGAACACTGAAGCTTTCTTT
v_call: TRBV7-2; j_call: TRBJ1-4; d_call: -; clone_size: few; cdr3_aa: CASSFRGGPAANEKLFF; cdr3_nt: TGTGCCAGCAGCTTTAGGGGGGGCCCCGCGGCTAATGAAAAACTGTTTTTT
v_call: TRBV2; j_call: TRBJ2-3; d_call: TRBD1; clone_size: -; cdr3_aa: CASKGDRVTDTQYF; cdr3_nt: TGTGCCAGCAAGGGGGACAGGGTGACAGATACGCAGTATTTT
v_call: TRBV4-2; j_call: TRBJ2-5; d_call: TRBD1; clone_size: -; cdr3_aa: CASRGGGIGEETQYF; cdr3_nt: TGTGCCAGCAGAGGGGGCGGCATCGGGGAAGAGACCCAGTACTTC
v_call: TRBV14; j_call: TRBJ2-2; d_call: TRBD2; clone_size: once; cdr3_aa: CASSQRGLAGTDTGELFF; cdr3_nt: TGTGCCAGCAGCCAAAGGGGACTAGCGGGGACGGACACCGGGGAGCTGTTTTTT
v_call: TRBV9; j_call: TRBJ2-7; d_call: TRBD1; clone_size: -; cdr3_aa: CASSGTGFSSYEQYF; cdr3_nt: TGTGCCAGCAGCGGGACAGGGTTTAGCTCCTACGAGCAGTACTTC
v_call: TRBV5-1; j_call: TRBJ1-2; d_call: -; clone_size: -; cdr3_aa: CASREPTVGPGYGYTF; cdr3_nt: TGCGCCAGCAGGGAGCCCACAGTGGGGCCGGGCTATGGCTACACCTTC
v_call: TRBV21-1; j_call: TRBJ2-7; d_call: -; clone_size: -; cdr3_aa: CASSSHTPWTSGRSDEQYF; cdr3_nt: TGTGCCAGCAGCAGCCATACGCCTTGGACTAGCGGGAGATCGGACGAGCAGTACTTC
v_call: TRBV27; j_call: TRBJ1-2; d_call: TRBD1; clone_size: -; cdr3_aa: CASGWTGGINYGYTF; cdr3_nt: TGTGCCAGCGGATGGACAGGGGGAATCAACTATGGCTACACCTTC
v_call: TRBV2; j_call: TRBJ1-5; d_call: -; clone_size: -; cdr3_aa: CASSESRNQPQHF; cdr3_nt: TGTGCCAGCAGTGAGAGTCGCAATCAGCCCCAGCATTTT
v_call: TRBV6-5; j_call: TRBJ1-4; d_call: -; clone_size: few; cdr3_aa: CASTYRDTTNEKLFF; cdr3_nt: TGTGCCAGTACCTACCGGGACACAACTAATGAAAAACTGTTTTTT
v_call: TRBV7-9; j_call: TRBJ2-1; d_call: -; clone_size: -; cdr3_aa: CASRILKVDEQFF; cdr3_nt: TGTGCCAGCAGGATACTAAAGGTGGATGAGCAGTTCTTC
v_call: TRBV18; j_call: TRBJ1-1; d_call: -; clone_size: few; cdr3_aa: CASSPATGSTTEAFF; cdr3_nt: TGTGCCAGCTCACCGGCTACAGGGTCGACCACTGAAGCTTTCTTT
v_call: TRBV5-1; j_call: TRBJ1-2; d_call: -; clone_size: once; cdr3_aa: CASSLAQGLQDYTF; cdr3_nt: TGCGCCAGCAGCTTGGCCCAGGGACTCCAGGACTACACCTTC
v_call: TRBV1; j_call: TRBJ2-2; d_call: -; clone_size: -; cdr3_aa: CTSSPRQGEGAGELFF; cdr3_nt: TGCACCAGCAGCCCCCGACAGGGGGAGGGCGCCGGGGAGCTGTTTTTT
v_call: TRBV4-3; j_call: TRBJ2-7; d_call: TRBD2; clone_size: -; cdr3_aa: CASSQEARSAGGYEQYF; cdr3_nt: TGCGCCAGCAGCCAAGAAGCTCGGTCAGCGGGAGGGTACGAGCAGTACTTC
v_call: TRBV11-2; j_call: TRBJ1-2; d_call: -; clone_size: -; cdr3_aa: CASSYLYGYTF; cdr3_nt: TGTGCCAGCAGCTATTTATATGGCTACACCTTC
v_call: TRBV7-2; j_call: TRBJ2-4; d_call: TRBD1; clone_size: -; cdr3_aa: CASSLATGGWNIQYF; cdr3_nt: TGTGCCAGCAGCTTAGCGACAGGGGGCTGGAACATTCAGTACTTC
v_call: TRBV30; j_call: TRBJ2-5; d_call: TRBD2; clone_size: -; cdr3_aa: CASGTSDQETQYF; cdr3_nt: TGTGCCTCCGGCACTAGCGACCAAGAGACCCAGTACTTC
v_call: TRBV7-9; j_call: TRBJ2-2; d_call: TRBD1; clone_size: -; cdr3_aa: CASSSRQGAFWGGELFF; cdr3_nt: TGTGCCAGCAGCTCCCGACAGGGGGCCTTTTGGGGCGGGGAGCTGTTTTTT
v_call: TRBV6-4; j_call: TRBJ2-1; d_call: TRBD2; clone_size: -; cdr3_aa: CASSEASLAGGLNEQFF; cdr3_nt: TGTGCCAGCAGTGAAGCTAGCCTAGCGGGAGGTCTCAATGAGCAGTTCTTC
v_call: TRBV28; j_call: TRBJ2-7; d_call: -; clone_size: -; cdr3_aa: CASSLSGDLSYEQYF; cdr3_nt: TGTGCCAGCAGTTTATCAGGGGACCTCTCCTACGAGCAGTACTTC
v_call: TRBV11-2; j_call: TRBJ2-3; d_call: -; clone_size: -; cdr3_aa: CASSKEGAFGGMPMDTQYF; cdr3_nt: TGTGCCAGCAGCAAAGAGGGGGCTTTTGGCGGGATGCCCATGGATACGCAGTATTTT
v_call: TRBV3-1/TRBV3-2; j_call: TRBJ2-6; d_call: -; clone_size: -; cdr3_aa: CASSRGVSGANVLTF; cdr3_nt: TGTGCCAGCAGCCGAGGCGTCTCTGGGGCCAACGTCCTGACTTTC
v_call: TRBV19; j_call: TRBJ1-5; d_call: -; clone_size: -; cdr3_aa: CASSRYQGSQPQHF; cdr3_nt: TGTGCCAGTAGTAGATACCAGGGGTCTCAGCCCCAGCATTTT
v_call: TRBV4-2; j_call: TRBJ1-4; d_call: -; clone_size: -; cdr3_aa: CASSQNTGLGEKLFF; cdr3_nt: TGTGCCAGCAGCCAGAACACAGGGTTAGGGGAAAAACTGTTTTTT
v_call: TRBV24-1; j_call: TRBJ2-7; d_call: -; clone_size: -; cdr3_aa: CATSAGGGIAYEQYF; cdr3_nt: TGTGCCACCAGTGCGGGGGGCGGGATTGCCTACGAGCAGTACTTC